There are a few counts of the clone carrying this T cell receptor beta chain. Its antigen remains unknown. This CDR3 contains 15 residues. Trimming at V came to 7 bases and at J to 4 bases, leaving 11 bases not matched to a gene. Germline values: CDR1 LNHDA, CDR2 SQIVND (reference sequence). This PCR relied on a set of 60 Vbeta primers and 13 Jbeta primers. This table comes from immunoSEQ multiplex PCR, and its TCRdb copy is limited to in-frame clones, with some not included. Counted here are roughly 200,000 clones, less than 90% occurring once; the ten biggest clones make up roughly 0.34%. The data derive from a study of cytomegalovirus exposure and HLA in healthy donors. Study overall: The approximately 100 million unique TCR beta sequences, from roughly 170 million T cells, were found by an earlier analysis. Study conclusions and caveats: Sequencing likely generated an artifact that appeared as a cluster of highly shared sequence variants. About 87% or about 30% of the time was how often most TCR beta V segments were productive, according to an earlier analysis. According to the study, some 160 TCR beta chains were cytomegalovirus-associated.

V and J are TRBV19 and TRBJ1-1; 8 bases align to TRBD1. Specimen: PBMCs. This clonotype was obtained from a woman under 40 in good health and CMV-seronegative. In DNA, the CDR3 is TGTGCCAGTATCCCCGGGGTTCAGGGGGCCACTGAAGCTTTCTTT. Its translation is CASIPGVQGATEAFF.